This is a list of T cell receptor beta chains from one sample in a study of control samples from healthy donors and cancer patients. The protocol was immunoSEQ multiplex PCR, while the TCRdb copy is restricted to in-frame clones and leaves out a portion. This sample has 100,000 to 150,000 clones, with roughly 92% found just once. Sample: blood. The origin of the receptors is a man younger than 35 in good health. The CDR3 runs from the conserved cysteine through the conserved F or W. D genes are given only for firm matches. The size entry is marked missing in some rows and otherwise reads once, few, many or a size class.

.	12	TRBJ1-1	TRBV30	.	CAWDSSNTEAFF	TGTGCCTGGGACAGTTCGAACACTGAAGCTTTCTTT
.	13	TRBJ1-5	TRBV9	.	CASSVEPNQPQHF	TGTGCCAGCAGCGTAGAGCCCAATCAGCCCCAGCATTTT
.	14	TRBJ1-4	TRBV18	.	CASSAGTPPEKLFF	TGTGCCAGCTCTGCCGGGACACCCCCTGAAAAACTGTTTTTT
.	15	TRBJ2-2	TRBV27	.	CASSFVRGGPGELFF	TGTGCCAGCAGTTTTGTGAGGGGCGGTCCCGGGGAGCTGTTTTTT
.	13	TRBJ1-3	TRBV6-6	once	CASAWGSGNTIYF	TGTGCCAGCGCTTGGGGGTCTGGAAACACCATATATTTT
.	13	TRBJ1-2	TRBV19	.	CASSIRGNYGYTF	TGTGCCAGTAGTATAAGAGGCAACTATGGCTACACCTTC
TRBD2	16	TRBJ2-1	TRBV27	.	CASSLIGLARPDEQFF	TGTGCCAGCAGTTTAATAGGACTAGCGCGTCCGGATGAGCAGTTCTTC
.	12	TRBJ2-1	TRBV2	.	CASSATYNEQFF	TGTGCCAGCAGTGCTACCTACAATGAGCAGTTCTTC
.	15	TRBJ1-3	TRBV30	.	CAWSPPGFAGNTIYF	TGTGCCTGGAGTCCCCCAGGGTTCGCTGGAAACACCATATATTTT
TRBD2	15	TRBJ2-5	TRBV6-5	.	CASSTNRLAQETQYF	TGTGCCAGCAGCACCAACAGACTAGCCCAAGAGACCCAGTACTTC
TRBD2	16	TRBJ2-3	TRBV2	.	CASILAGGPPQDTQYF	TGTGCCAGCATTCTAGCGGGGGGGCCTCCTCAAGATACGCAGTATTTT
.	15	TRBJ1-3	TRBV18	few	CASSRNQGSGNTIYF	TGTGCCAGCTCAAGAAATCAGGGCTCTGGAAACACCATATATTTT
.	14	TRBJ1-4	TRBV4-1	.	CASSQGGGDEKLFF	TGCGCCAGCAGCCAAGGCGGGGGGGATGAAAAACTGTTTTTT
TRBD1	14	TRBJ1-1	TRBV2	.	CASRGPRTGGQAFF	TGTGCCAGCAGGGGACCCCGGACAGGGGGACAAGCTTTCTTT
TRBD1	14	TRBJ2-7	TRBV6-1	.	CASSIGTVLYEQYF	TGTGCCAGCAGTATCGGGACAGTCCTCTACGAGCAGTACTTC
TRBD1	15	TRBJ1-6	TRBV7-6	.	CASSLANRGNSPLHF	TGTGCCAGCAGCTTAGCCAACAGGGGAAATTCACCCCTCCACTTT
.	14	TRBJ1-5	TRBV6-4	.	CASRDTYSNQPQHF	TGTGCCAGCAGGGACACATATAGCAATCAGCCCCAGCATTTT
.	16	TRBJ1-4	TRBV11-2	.	CASSEGRHVVDEKLFF	TGTGCCAGCAGCGAGGGGAGACACGTCGTCGATGAAAAACTGTTTTTT
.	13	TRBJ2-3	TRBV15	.	CATSRGGTDTQYF	TGTGCCACCAGCAGAGGGGGGACAGATACGCAGTATTTT
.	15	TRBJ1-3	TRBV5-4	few	CASSSPDTSGNTIYF	TGTGCCAGCAGCTCCCCGGACACCTCTGGAAACACCATATATTTT
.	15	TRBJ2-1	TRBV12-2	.	CASRLDGGDYNEQFF	TGTGCAAGTCGCTTAGATGGGGGGGATTACAATGAGCAGTTCTTC
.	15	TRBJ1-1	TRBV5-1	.	CASSPSAPGDTEAFF	TGCGCCAGCAGCCCCTCCGCCCCAGGGGACACTGAAGCTTTCTTT
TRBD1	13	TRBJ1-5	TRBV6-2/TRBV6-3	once	CASSTGVDQPQHF	TGTGCCAGCAGTACAGGGGTCGATCAGCCCCAGCATTTT
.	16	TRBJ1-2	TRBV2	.	CASSEAGRTGNYGYTF	TGTGCCAGCAGTGAAGCGGGCCGGACGGGTAACTATGGCTACACCTTC
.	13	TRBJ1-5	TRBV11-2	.	CASSLVPYQPQHF	TGTGCCAGCAGCTTAGTTCCCTATCAGCCCCAGCATTTT
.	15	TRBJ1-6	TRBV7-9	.	CASRSPGRINSPLHF	TGTGCCAGCAGATCACCGGGACGGATTAATTCACCCCTCCACTTT
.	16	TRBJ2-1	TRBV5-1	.	CASSPGGPSIFREQFF	TGCGCCAGCAGTCCGGGGGGCCCCTCGATCTTTCGGGAGCAGTTCTTC
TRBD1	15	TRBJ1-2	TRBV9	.	CASSGMTGVNYGYTF	TGTGCCAGCAGCGGAATGACAGGGGTCAACTATGGCTACACCTTC
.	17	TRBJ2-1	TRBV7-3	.	CASSSFGGGTANNEQFF	TGTGCCAGCAGCTCGTTTGGGGGCGGGACGGCAAACAATGAGCAGTTCTTC
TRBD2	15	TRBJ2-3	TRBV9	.	CASTGGGLLGDTQYF	TGTGCCAGCACGGGAGGGGGGTTATTAGGTGATACGCAGTATTTT
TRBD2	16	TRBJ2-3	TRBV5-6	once	CASSPSGAGETDTQYF	TGTGCCAGCAGCCCCTCGGGAGCGGGGGAAACAGATACGCAGTATTTT
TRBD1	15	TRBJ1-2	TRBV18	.	CASSPRDRGNYGYTF	TGTGCCAGCTCACCTCGGGACAGGGGTAACTATGGCTACACCTTC
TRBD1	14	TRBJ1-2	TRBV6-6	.	CASSSTGGNYGYTF	TGTGCCAGCAGTTCGACAGGGGGCAATTATGGCTACACCTTC
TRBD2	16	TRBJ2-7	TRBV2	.	CASSVETSGGAYEQYF	TGTGCCAGCAGTGTCGAGACTAGCGGGGGGGCTTACGAGCAGTACTTC
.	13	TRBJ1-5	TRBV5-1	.	CASSLGGDQPQHF	TGCGCCAGCAGCCTTGGGGGGGATCAGCCCCAGCATTTT
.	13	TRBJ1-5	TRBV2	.	CASKGSPVGPQHF	TGTGCCAGCAAGGGGTCCCCGGTCGGGCCCCAGCATTTT
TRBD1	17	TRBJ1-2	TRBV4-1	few	CASSHAPILRQGTGYTF	TGCGCCAGCAGCCACGCCCCAATCTTGAGACAGGGAACTGGCTACACCTTC
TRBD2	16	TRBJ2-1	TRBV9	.	CASSAPRGALYNEQFF	TGTGCCAGCAGCGCCCCGCGGGGGGCCCTCTACAATGAGCAGTTCTTC
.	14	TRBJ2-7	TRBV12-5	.	CASGPWTPSNEQYF	TGTGCTAGTGGGCCGTGGACACCCTCTAACGAGCAGTACTTC
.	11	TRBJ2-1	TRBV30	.	CAWSAYNEQFF	TGTGCCTGGAGCGCCTACAATGAGCAGTTCTTC
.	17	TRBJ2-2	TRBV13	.	CASSLWGAGRNTGELFF	TGTGCCAGCAGCTTATGGGGGGCGGGGAGAAACACCGGGGAGCTGTTTTTT
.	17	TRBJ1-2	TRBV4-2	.	CASSQEGRAALSYGYTF	TGTGCCAGCAGCCAAGAAGGGCGTGCAGCTCTCAGCTATGGCTACACCTTC
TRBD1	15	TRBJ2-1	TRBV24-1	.	CATSDTGQGGDEQFF	TGTGCCACCAGTGATACCGGACAGGGGGGGGATGAGCAGTTCTTC
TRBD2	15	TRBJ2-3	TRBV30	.	CAWERKGLVRDTQYF	TGTGCCTGGGAACGCAAGGGACTAGTGAGAGATACGCAGTATTTT
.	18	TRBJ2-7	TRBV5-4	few	CASSLDNPKGGTDYEQYF	TGTGCCAGCAGCTTGGACAACCCGAAGGGGGGGACTGACTACGAGCAGTACTTC
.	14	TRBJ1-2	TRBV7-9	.	CASPPPGATYGYTF	TGTGCCAGCCCTCCTCCGGGGGCAACTTATGGCTACACCTTC
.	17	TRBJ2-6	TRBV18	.	CASSQDRYRSGANVLTF	TGTGCCAGCTCACAAGACAGGTACCGATCTGGGGCCAACGTCCTGACTTTC
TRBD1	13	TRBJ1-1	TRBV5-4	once	CASSWTGDTEAFF	TGTGCCAGCAGCTGGACAGGGGACACTGAAGCTTTCTTT
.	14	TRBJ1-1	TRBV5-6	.	CASSLSQVNTEAFF	TGTGCCAGCAGCTTGTCACAAGTGAACACTGAAGCTTTCTTT